A selection of T cell receptor beta chains follows, all from one sample in a study of cytomegalovirus exposure and HLA in healthy donors. TCRdb's table, derived via immunoSEQ multiplex PCR, lists solely in-frame clones and lacks some. Seen here are 180,000 or so clones, approximately 81% observed once, and the top ten hold approximately 2.2%. What was sequenced was PBMCs. These receptors were collected from a woman aged 50 to 65 in good health and CMV-seronegative. CDR3s include the opening cysteine and the closing phenylalanine or tryptophan. A D gene is named only where the DNA matches it firmly. Expanded clones are given a class, and other clones once, few, many or no size at all.

clone size	J gene	D gene	V gene	CDR3 protein	CDR3 DNA
NA	TRBJ2-3	TRBD2	TRBV7-2	CASSPFRGGRDTQYF	TGTGCCAGCAGCCCCTTTCGCGGGGGGAGAGATACGCAGTATTTT
NA	TRBJ1-5	TRBD1	TRBV28	CASTTDRVAQPQHF	TGTGCCAGCACCACGGACAGGGTCGCTCAGCCCCAGCATTTT
NA	TRBJ2-2	TRBD1	TRBV9	CASSVTQGAIGELFF	TGTGCCAGCAGCGTCACGCAGGGGGCGATCGGGGAGCTGTTTTTT
NA	TRBJ2-3	NA	TRBV11-2	CASSFRVPLPMGTDTQYF	TGTGCCAGCAGCTTCCGGGTTCCCCTTCCCATGGGCACAGATACGCAGTATTTT
NA	TRBJ2-1	TRBD1	TRBV27	CASSHPRDSSYNEQFF	TGTGCCAGCAGTCACCCACGGGACAGCTCCTACAATGAGCAGTTCTTC
NA	TRBJ2-3	TRBD1	TRBV7-2	CASSLAGTGGTVTDTQYF	TGTGCCAGCAGCTTAGCCGGGACAGGGGGCACGGTCACAGATACGCAGTATTTT
NA	TRBJ2-5	NA	TRBV7-6	CASSLGSGIRETQYF	TGTGCCAGCAGCTTAGGATCAGGGATTAGGGAGACCCAGTACTTC
once	TRBJ1-5	NA	TRBV2	CASSDSPRSGQPQHF	TGTGCCAGCAGTGATTCTCCACGGTCGGGGCAGCCCCAGCATTTT
NA	TRBJ2-2	NA	TRBV2	CASSEGGLGTGELFF	TGTGCCAGCAGTGAAGGGGGGCTGGGCACCGGGGAGCTGTTTTTT
NA	TRBJ2-7	TRBD2	TRBV9	CASSVGTSSHEQYF	TGTGCCAGCAGCGTCGGGACTAGCTCCCACGAGCAGTACTTC
few	TRBJ2-5	TRBD2	TRBV5-1	CASSLEASGSSETQYF	TGCGCCAGCAGCTTGGAGGCTAGCGGGAGCTCAGAGACCCAGTACTTC
NA	TRBJ2-1	NA	TRBV27	CASSLQLGGNEQFF	TGTGCCAGCAGTTTACAGCTGGGAGGCAATGAGCAGTTCTTC
NA	TRBJ1-6	NA	TRBV9	CASSVGQGLNSPLHF	TGTGCCAGCAGCGTTGGGCAGGGCTTGAATTCACCCCTCCACTTT
NA	TRBJ2-7	TRBD1	TRBV19	CASSRQGAYEQYF	TGTGCCAGTAGTAGACAGGGGGCCTACGAGCAGTACTTC
NA	TRBJ2-2	TRBD2	TRBV19	CASSSSGGGKRGELFF	TGTGCCAGTAGTTCTTCGGGGGGGGGCAAAAGAGGGGAGCTGTTTTTT
NA	TRBJ1-5	TRBD1	TRBV7-2	CASSQTGTGTFSNQPQHF	TGTGCCAGCAGCCAGACCGGGACAGGGACATTTAGCAATCAGCCCCAGCATTTT
NA	TRBJ1-3	TRBD1	TRBV7-9	CSSSTGTGFLAGNTIYF	TGTTCCAGCAGCACCGGGACAGGGTTTTTGGCTGGAAACACCATATATTTT
NA	TRBJ1-1	TRBD1	TRBV7-9	CSSSLALGQLNTEAFF	TGTTCCAGCAGCTTAGCCCTGGGACAGCTGAACACTGAAGCTTTCTTT
once	TRBJ1-6	TRBD1	TRBV2	CASSDPGTGYSPLHF	TGTGCCAGCAGTGACCCGGGGACAGGATATTCACCCCTCCACTTT
NA	TRBJ2-7	NA	TRBV4-3	CASSQDLFSYEQYF	TGCGCCAGCAGCCAAGATTTATTCTCCTACGAGCAGTACTTC
once	TRBJ2-3	TRBD1	TRBV19	CASSIGQGTDTQYF	TGTGCCAGTAGTATCGGACAGGGAACAGATACGCAGTATTTT
NA	TRBJ1-2	NA	TRBV7-9	CSINAGGYGYTF	TGTTCCATCAATGCGGGGGGATATGGCTACACCTTC
NA	TRBJ2-2	TRBD2	TRBV9	CASSFWSGTSGGPFGELFF	TGTGCCAGCAGCTTCTGGTCTGGGACTAGCGGGGGGCCTTTTGGGGAGCTGTTTTTT
NA	TRBJ2-7	TRBD1	TRBV19	CASSRGQGSYEQYF	TGTGCCAGTAGTAGAGGACAGGGCTCCTACGAGCAGTACTTC
NA	TRBJ2-5	TRBD1	TRBV5-4	CASSGTGGRETQYF	TGTGCCAGCAGCGGGACAGGGGGAAGGGAGACCCAGTACTTC
NA	TRBJ1-2	NA	TRBV18	CASSPSSGTEYGYTF	TGTGCCAGCTCACCGTCGAGCGGGACGGAGTATGGCTACACCTTC
NA	TRBJ1-3	NA	TRBV15	CATSRDFGTPSGNTIYF	TGTGCCACCAGCAGAGATTTTGGGACACCCTCTGGAAACACCATATATTTT
NA	TRBJ1-4	NA	TRBV27	CASFREVFEKLFF	TGTGCCAGCTTCCGGGAGGTATTCGAAAAACTATTTTTT
NA	TRBJ2-3	TRBD1	TRBV6-1	CASSEGWGQSTDTQYF	TGTGCCAGCAGTGAAGGGTGGGGACAGTCCACAGATACGCAGTATTTT
NA	TRBJ1-2	NA	TRBV7-8	CASSLGGSYGYTF	TGTGCCAGCAGCTTAGGGGGCTCCTATGGCTACACCTTC
NA	TRBJ1-6	NA	TRBV5-6	CASSFRQANSPLHF	TGTGCCAGCAGCTTTCGGCAGGCTAATTCACCCCTCCACTTT
NA	TRBJ1-1	TRBD1	TRBV30	CAWGQGEMNTEAFF	TGTGCCTGGGGACAGGGCGAGATGAACACTGAAGCTTTCTTT
NA	TRBJ2-1	TRBD2	TRBV14	CASSQGVAGGHNEQFF	TGTGCCAGCAGCCAAGGGGTAGCGGGGGGCCACAATGAGCAGTTCTTC
NA	TRBJ1-5	NA	TRBV5-5	CASSPLRGSSNQPQHF	TGTGCCAGCAGCCCCCTGCGCGGGAGTAGCAATCAGCCCCAGCATTTT
NA	TRBJ1-4	NA	TRBV14	CASSFRSTALREKLFF	TGTGCCAGCAGCTTCCGATCGACAGCATTACGGGAAAAACTGTTTTTT
NA	TRBJ2-7	TRBD2	TRBV7-9	CSSSFSSGRARDGEQYF	TGTTCCAGCAGCTTCTCGAGCGGGAGGGCTCGTGACGGCGAGCAGTACTTC
NA	TRBJ2-1	TRBD2	TRBV4-2	CASSQETGLAEYNEQFF	TGTGCCAGCAGCCAAGAGACCGGACTAGCGGAATACAATGAGCAGTTCTTC
NA	TRBJ1-4	TRBD1	TRBV5-1	CASSLDRGGEKLFF	TGCGCCAGCAGCTTGGACAGGGGGGGGGAAAAACTGTTTTTT
once	TRBJ2-3	NA	TRBV5-8	CASSLEGIGTQYF	TGTGCCAGCAGCCTGGAGGGGATAGGTACGCAGTATTTT
NA	TRBJ2-3	NA	TRBV18	CASSPLGGALDTQYF	TGTGCCAGCTCACCACTCGGCGGGGCGCTCGATACGCAGTATTTT
NA	TRBJ1-2	NA	TRBV7-9	CASSLDPRTEANYGYTF	TGTGCCAGCAGCTTAGACCCTAGGACAGAAGCTAACTATGGCTACACCTTC